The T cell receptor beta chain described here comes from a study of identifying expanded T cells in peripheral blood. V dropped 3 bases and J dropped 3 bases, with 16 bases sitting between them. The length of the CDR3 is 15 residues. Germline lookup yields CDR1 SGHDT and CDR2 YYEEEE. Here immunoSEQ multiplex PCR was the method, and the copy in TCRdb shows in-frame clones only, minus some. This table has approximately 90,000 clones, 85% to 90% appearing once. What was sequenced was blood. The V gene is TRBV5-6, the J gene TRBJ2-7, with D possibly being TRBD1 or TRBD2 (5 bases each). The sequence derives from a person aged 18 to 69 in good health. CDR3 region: CASSYGDDGYYEQYF. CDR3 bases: TGTGCCAGCAGCTACGGGGACGACGGGTACTACGAGCAGTACTTC. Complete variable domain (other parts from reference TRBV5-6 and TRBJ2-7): DAGVTQSPTHLIKTRGQQVTLRCSPKSGHDTVSWYQQALGQGPQFIFQYYEEEERQRGNFPDRFSGHQFPNYSSELNVNALLLGDSALYLCASSYGDDGYYEQYFGPGTRLTVT.